Sequencing of this TCR beta chain was carried out in a study of T cells after posttransplantation cyclophosphamide. Notes on the study in general: Later blood repertoires were often dominated by clones from the donor CD8+ memory compartment. Recipient CMV seropositivity and CMV reactivation strongly tracked TRB clonality. Skin or GI-infiltrating T cells shared few TRB sequences with blood.

As regards this clone: Antigen: not known.

The CDR3 has 16 residues. V lost 5 bases and J lost 0, with 11 bases in between. Germline CDR1 and CDR2: SGHAT and FQNNGV. Busulfan-fludarabine conditioning, marrow transplant, and cyclophosphamide on days +3 and +4 were administered. This table comes from immunoSEQ multiplex PCR, and its TCRdb copy is limited to in-frame clones, with some not included. The table records about 36,000 clones, 78% of them present only once. The sequencing here drew on CD4+ T cells sorted from blood, taken 1,700 to 2,000 days after a stem cell transplant with posttransplant cyclophosphamide. This sequence was found in a female patient aged 40 to 55 who received an allogeneic stem cell transplant from a related donor, was CMV-positive, and had no GVHD. Some T cells may be supplied by the graft donor. The chain is built from TRBV11-2 and TRBJ1-6; D is undetermined. The CDR3 loop is CASSPAGSSYNSPLHF. The CDR3 DNA reads as TGTGCCAGCAGCCCCGCGGGGAGCTCCTATAATTCACCCCTCCACTTT.